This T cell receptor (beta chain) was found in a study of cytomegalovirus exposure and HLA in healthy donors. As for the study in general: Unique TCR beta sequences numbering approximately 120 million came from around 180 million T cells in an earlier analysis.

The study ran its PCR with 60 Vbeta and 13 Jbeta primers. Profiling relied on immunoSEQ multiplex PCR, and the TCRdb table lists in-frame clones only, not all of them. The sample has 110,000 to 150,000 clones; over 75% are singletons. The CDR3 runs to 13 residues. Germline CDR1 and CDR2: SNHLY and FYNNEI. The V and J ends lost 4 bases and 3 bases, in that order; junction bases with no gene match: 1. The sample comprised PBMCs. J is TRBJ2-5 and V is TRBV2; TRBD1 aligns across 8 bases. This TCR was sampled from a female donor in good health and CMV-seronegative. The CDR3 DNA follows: TGTGCCAGCAGTGGACAGGGGAAAGAGACCCAGTACTTC. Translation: CASSGQGKETQYF. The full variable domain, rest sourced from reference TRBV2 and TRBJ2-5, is EPEVTQTPSHQVTQMGQEVILRCVPISNHLYFYWYRQILGQKVEFLVSFYNNEISEKSEIFDDQFSVERPDGSNFTLKIRSTKLEDSAMYFCASSGQGKETQYFGPGTRLLVL.